This T cell receptor (beta chain) was obtained from a study of T cell clusters in autoimmune cytopenias. Tens of thousands of genome equivalents of blood DNA were amplified for TRB. CDR1 and CDR2 from the germline V gene are MNHNS and SASEGT. The CDR3 totals 15 residues. One tube held mixed TRB-A and TRB-B primer pools for touch-down PCR. From its re-call of the multiplex PCR reads, TCRdb lists each CDR3 protein once, without DNA. The listing records more than 13,000 distinct CDR3 sequences. The study, taken as a whole, reports: TRB repertoire shifts in secondary cytopenia and chronic lymphocytic leukemia mostly reflected lymphoma, not autoimmunity. Functional roles of the in silico T cell clusters still await experimental validation. Compared with active autoimmune hepatitis patients, healthy donors showed about 2.7-fold more exclusive TRB clusters. Primary autoimmune cytopenia patients seemingly lacked the physiological T cell clusters found in healthy donors.

On this clonotype: Its antigen is undetermined.

The TCR originated in a human donor with an autoimmune cytopenia or autoimmune hepatitis (not recorded which). The chain has TRBV6-1 and TRBJ1-5. Sequences were obtained from peripheral blood. CDR3 sequence: CASFGIGGVDQPQHF.